This TCR beta chain stems from a study of blood T cells in healthy people across ages. The donors, healthy Caucasians from Russia, were aged 6 to 90. About 10 milliliters was the volume of peripheral blood drawn from each donor. A sample-barcoded 5' primer and a J-beta primer mix were used in a second PCR of roughly 6 to 11 cycles. TCRdb analysed the 5' RACE reads with MiXCR anew, one entry per CDR3 protein. Here the sample spans more than 1 million distinct CDR3 sequences, 45% being singletons. Germline V gene lookup returns CDR1 ENHRY and CDR2 SYGVKD. Trimming took 8 bases from V and 6 from J; bases not matched to a gene: 3. The CDR3 contains 12 residues.

This clonotype was obtained from a woman aged 60 to 75 in good health. Sequenced material: blood. The chain carries TRBV10-3 and TRBJ2-1; 8 bases map to TRBD2. The CDR3 DNA follows: TGTGCCATCCGGGAGGGTGTCAATGAGCAGTTCTTC. It specifies CAIREGVNEQFF.